This T cell receptor beta chain is drawn from a study of T-cell reconstitution after alpha-beta-depleted transplantation in children. Study conclusions and caveats: Several hundred expanded graft clones reportedly gave rise to the alpha-beta T cells present about two months after transplant. In some patients, recipient T cells and intrathymic progenitors surviving conditioning explained high day-60 diversity. At the one-year point after transplant, T-cell counts and TCRbeta diversity were found to come mostly from T cells that had been newly produced.

Preparation of the TCRbeta library used unique molecular identifiers. A single record per CDR3 protein comes from TCRdb applying MiXCR to the PCR reads. Among about 280,000 distinct CDR3 sequences listed, around 10% were seen once. This CDR3 comprises 17 residues. J gave up 2 bases and V 8 bases, and 17 bases lay outside the gene matches. This clonotype was detected many times. As yet, its antigen is unknown. The TCR comes from a male patient under 10 years old who had a stem cell transplant for chronic granulomatous disease, so the T cells may come from the graft donor. The input for sequencing was peripheral blood, taken 180 days after TCRalphabeta/CD19-depleted stem cell transplant. V is TRBV12-3 or TRBV12-4 and J is TRBJ2-7, with TRBD1 matching over 8 bases. CDR3 DNA sequence: TGTGCCAGCGGCCTAATCCACCTCGGGACAGGTCCCTACGAGCAGTACTTC. Protein sequence: CASGLIHLGTGPYEQYF.